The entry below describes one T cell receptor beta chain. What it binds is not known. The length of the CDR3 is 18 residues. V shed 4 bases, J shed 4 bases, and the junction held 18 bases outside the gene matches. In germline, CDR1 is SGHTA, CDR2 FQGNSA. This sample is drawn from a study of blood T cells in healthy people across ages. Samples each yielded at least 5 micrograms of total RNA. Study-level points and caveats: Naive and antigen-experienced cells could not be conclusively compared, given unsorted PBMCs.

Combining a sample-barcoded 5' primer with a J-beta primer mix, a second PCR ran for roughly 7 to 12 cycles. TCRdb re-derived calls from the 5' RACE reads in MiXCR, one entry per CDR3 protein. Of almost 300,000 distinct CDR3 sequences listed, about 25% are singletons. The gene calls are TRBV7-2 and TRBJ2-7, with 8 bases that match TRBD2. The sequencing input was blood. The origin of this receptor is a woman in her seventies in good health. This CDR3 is CASSSSDGTGGRTYEQYF. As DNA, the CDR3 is TGTGCCAGCAGCTCATCCGACGGGACTGGCGGGAGGACTTACGAGCAGTACTTC. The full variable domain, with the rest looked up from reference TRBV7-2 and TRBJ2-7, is GAGVSQSPSNKVTEKGKDVELRCDPISGHTALYWYRQSLGQGLEFLIYFQGNSAPDKSGLPSDRFSAERTGGSVSTLTIQRTQQEDSAVYLCASSSSDGTGGRTYEQYFGPGTRLTVT.